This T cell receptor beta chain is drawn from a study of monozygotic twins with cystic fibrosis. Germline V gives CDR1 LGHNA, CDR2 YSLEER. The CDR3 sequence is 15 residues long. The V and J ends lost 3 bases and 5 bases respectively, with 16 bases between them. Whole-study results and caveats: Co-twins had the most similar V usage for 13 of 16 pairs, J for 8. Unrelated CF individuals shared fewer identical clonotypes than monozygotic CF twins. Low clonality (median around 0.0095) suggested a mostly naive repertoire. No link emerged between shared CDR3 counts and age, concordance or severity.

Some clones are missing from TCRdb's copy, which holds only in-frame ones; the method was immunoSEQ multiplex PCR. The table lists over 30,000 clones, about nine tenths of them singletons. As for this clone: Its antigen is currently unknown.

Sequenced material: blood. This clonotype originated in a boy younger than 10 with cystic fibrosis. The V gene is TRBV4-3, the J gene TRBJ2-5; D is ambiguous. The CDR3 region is CASSQSMAGGETQYF. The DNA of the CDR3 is TGCGCCAGCAGCCAGTCCATGGCAGGTGGGGAGACCCAGTACTTC.